One T cell receptor beta chain is described in this entry. Antigen unknown. Assay used: immunoSEQ multiplex PCR; TCRdb lists only in-frame clones, some missing. The data contain 100,000 or so clones, around 85% of them singletons. V shed 3 bases and J shed 0 bases, with 7 bases lying between them. The germline V gene has CDR1 SGHRS and CDR2 YFSETQ. The CDR3 extends over 14 amino acids. This specimen comes from a study of OX40 agonist ivuxolimab in advanced cancers. Study-wide points: In CD8+ T cells, expanded clones were on average more numerous than in CD4+.

At cycle 4 day 1, cycle 7 day 1, and baseline, blood was sampled. The sample in question was CD4+ or CD8+ T cells sorted from blood, obtained in a trial of the OX40 agonist ivuxolimab. V and J are TRBV5-1 and TRBJ1-5, with a weak D call TRBD1 (5 bases). The receptor comes from an adult with an advanced solid tumor such as melanoma, head and neck, liver or kidney cancer. The CDR3 is CASSSDSSNQPQHF. The CDR3 DNA sequence: TGCGCCAGCAGCTCCGACAGTAGCAATCAGCCCCAGCATTTT. Supplemented by reference TRBV5-1 and TRBJ1-5, the full variable domain reads KAGVTQTPRYLIKTRGQQVTLSCSPISGHRSVSWYQQTPGQGLQFLFEYFSETQRNKGNFPGRFSGRQFSNSRSEMNVSTLELGDSALYLCASSSDSSNQPQHFGDGTRLSIL.